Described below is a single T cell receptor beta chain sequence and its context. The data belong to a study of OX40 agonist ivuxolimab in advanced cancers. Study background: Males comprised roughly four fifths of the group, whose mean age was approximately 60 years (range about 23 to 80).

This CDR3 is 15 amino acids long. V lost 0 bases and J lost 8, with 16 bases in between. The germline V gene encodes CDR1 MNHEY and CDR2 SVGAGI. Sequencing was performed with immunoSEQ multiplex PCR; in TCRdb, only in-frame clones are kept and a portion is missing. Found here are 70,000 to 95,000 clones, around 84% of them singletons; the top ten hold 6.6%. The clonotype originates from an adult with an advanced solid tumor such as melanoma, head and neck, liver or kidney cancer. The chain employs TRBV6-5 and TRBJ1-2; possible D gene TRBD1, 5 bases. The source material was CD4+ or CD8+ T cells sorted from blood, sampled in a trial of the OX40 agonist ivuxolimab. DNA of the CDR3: TGTGCCAGCAGTTACTCGTCTCAGGGCCTCGGAGGCTACACCTTC. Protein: CASSYSSQGLGGYTF.